These 10 T cell receptor beta chains were sequenced from one sample in a study of T cells in Graves' hyperthyroidism and ophthalmopathy. Researchers took RNA transcripts and amplified the TCR beta CDR3 regions from them. First-round RT-PCR targeting the TCR CDR3 was performed with the HTBI primer set. TCRdb redid the calling of the multiplex PCR reads with MiXCR, one entry per CDR3 protein. The table includes approximately 600,000 distinct CDR3 sequences, about 14% detected once. Input material: blood. Receptors originate from a woman aged 30 to 39 with Graves' hyperthyroidism that later progressed to Graves' ophthalmopathy.

V is TRBV11-3 and J is TRBJ2-3, with D possibly TRBD2 on 7 matching bases. The CDR3 runs 14 residues. Germline CDR1 is SGHNT and CDR2 is YENEEA. Trimming stripped 6 bases from V and 7 bases from J, with 17 bases between. As DNA, the CDR3 is TGTGCCAGCAGTCCCGGGGGCGGGAGATATACGCAGTATTTT. Its protein product is CASSPGGGRYTQYF.

This clonotype came up many times. The chain combines TRBV4-1 with TRBJ2-3, with 8 bases aligning to TRBD2. Looked up from germline, CDR1 is MGHRA and CDR2 is YSYEKL. The V and J ends lost 0 bases and 3 bases, in that order; junction bases with no gene match: 5. CDR3 length: 16 amino acids. CDR3: CASSQDPGGVTDTQYF. In DNA form, the CDR3 reads TGCGCCAGCAGCCAAGATCCGGGAGGGGTTACAGATACGCAGTATTTT.

This clonotype was seen a handful of times. The rearrangement joins TRBV3-1 to TRBJ2-5; D is possibly TRBD2 (6 bases). The CDR3 length is 16 residues. Deletions cut 2 bases from V and 6 bases from J, with 19 bases between. Germline V gene data show CDR1 as LGHDT and CDR2 as YNNKEL (reference sequence). In nucleotides, the CDR3 is TGTGCCAGCAGCCAAAACCCGGGACTCCGAGCGAAGACCCAGTACTTC. Translation gives CASSQNPGLRAKTQYF.

This chain joins TRBV13 and TRBJ2-7; TRBD1 is a possible D gene (5 bases). Germline CDR1 is PRHDT and CDR2 is FYEKMQ (reference sequence). V was pared by 5 bases and J by 5 bases, with 22 bases between. CDR3 size: 16 residues. This CDR3 reads CASSAHLYWGLDEQYF. In DNA, the CDR3 is TGTGCCAGCAGCGCCCACCTTTATTGGGGCCTTGACGAGCAGTACTTC.

This clonotype has a count of ten or more. The chain uses TRBV12-3 or TRBV12-4 and TRBJ1-1, with D possibly being TRBD1 (6 bases). V was trimmed by 5 bases and J by 6 bases, leaving 19 bases between them. CDR3 length: 15 residues. CDR3 DNA: TGTGCCAGCAGTCCACAATCGACAGGCAGGGCTGAAGCTTTCTTT. This encodes CASSPQSTGRAEAFF.

Many counts were recorded for this clonotype. The rearrangement links TRBV7-3 to TRBJ2-5, with 15 bases that match TRBD2. Germline assignment: CDR1 SGHTA and CDR2 FQGTGA. The length of the CDR3 is 19 residues. V was pared by 4 bases and J by 1 base, with 10 bases of the junction left unmatched. CDR3 amino acids: CASSSGLAGGDGLQETQYF. In DNA form, the CDR3 reads TGTGCCAGCAGCTCCGGACTAGCGGGAGGGGATGGCCTCCAAGAGACCCAGTACTTC. The full variable domain, with the rest looked up from reference TRBV7-3 and TRBJ2-5, is GAGVSQTPSNKVTEKGKYVELRCDPISGHTALYWYRQSLGQGPEFLIYFQGTGAADDSGLPNDRFFAVRPEGSVSTLKIQRTERGDSAVYLCASSSGLAGGDGLQETQYFGPGTRLLVL.

This clonotype was recorded once. The rearrangement joins TRBV13 to TRBJ2-7; the D gene is possibly TRBD2 (6 bases). The V and J ends lost 5 bases and 5 bases respectively, with 22 bases between them. CDR3 size: 16 residues. CDR1 is PRHDT and CDR2 is FYEKMQ in the germline V gene (reference sequence). The CDR3: CASSPPTGTLSNEQYF. The CDR3 region has the DNA TGTGCCAGCAGCCCACCCACCGGGACTCTAAGCAACGAGCAGTACTTC.

This clonotype was detected many times. The chain uses TRBV14 and TRBJ1-2; TRBD1 is a possible D gene (6 bases). V was cut by 4 bases and J by 4 bases, with 13 bases left in between. Germline V gives CDR1 SGHDN, CDR2 FVKESK. This CDR3 contains 14 residues. The CDR3 here is CASSLQGTRYGYTF. For the CDR3, the DNA is TGTGCCAGCAGCCTACAGGGTACCCGCTATGGCTACACCTTC.

This clonotype came up many times. V usage is TRBV20-1 and J usage is TRBJ2-3; the match to TRBD2 covers 8 bases. The V and J ends lost 6 bases and 4 bases, in that order; junction bases with no gene match: 9. Germline V gene data show CDR1 as DFQATT and CDR2 as SNEGSKA (reference sequence). The CDR3 is 14 residues long. The CDR3 DNA reads as TGCAGTGCCAGGAGCGGGAGTGGCGCAGATACGCAGTATTTT. It codes for CSARSGSGADTQYF.

This clonotype came up a few times. The chain has TRBV11-3 and TRBJ2-2; D remains ambiguous. Germline V gene sequence: CDR1 SGHNT, CDR2 YENEEA. The CDR3 loop spans 15 amino acids. With 0 bases removed from V and 7 bases from J, the gap between germline ends came to 12 bases. DNA for the CDR3: TGTGCCAGCAGCTTAGATCTGTGGGATATCGGGGAGCTGTTTTTT. Translated: CASSLDLWDIGELFF.